A selection of T cell receptor beta chains follows, all from one sample in a study of identical twins. Using its own MiXCR run on the 5' RACE reads, TCRdb lists one record per CDR3 protein. The sample consists of approximately 620,000 distinct CDR3 sequences, around 8.6% of them appearing once. These data were also reused for a study on yellow fever vaccine responses in identical twins.

The specimen was PBMCs. The receptors here all came from a woman between 18 and 29 years old in good health. CDR3s include the opening cysteine and the closing phenylalanine or tryptophan. The order of the fields is D gene, J gene, V gene, clone size, CDR3 protein, CDR3 DNA. A D gene is named only where the DNA matches it firmly. Clone size, where shown, is once, few, many, or a class for clones that have expanded.

NA,TRBJ2-1,TRBV5-6,NA,CASSLAAKPYNEQFF,TGTGCCAGCAGCTTGGCCGCCAAGCCTTACAATGAGCAGTTCTTC
NA,TRBJ2-1,TRBV20-1,few,CSARWINEQFF,TGCAGTGCTAGATGGATCAATGAGCAGTTCTTC
NA,TRBJ2-3,TRBV15,NA,CATSRDLGLNTQYF,TGTGCCACCAGCAGAGATTTGGGGCTGAATACGCAGTATTTT
TRBD2,TRBJ2-2,TRBV29-1,NA,CSVVQAGAGGELFF,TGCAGCGTTGTACAAGCGGGAGCGGGCGGGGAGCTGTTTTTT
NA,TRBJ2-7,TRBV14,NA,CASSQRPAYEQYF,TGTGCCAGCAGCCAAAGGCCTGCCTACGAGCAGTACTTC
NA,TRBJ1-1,TRBV15,many,CATSRDWRGSNTEAFF,TGTGCCACCAGCAGAGATTGGAGGGGGTCAAACACTGAAGCTTTCTTT
TRBD2,TRBJ2-1,TRBV7-9,NA,CASSIPGTTTEYDEQFF,TGTGCCAGCAGCATTCCCGGGACTACAACCGAATATGATGAGCAGTTCTTC
TRBD1,TRBJ1-1,TRBV29-1,many,CSVESGGGTEAFF,TGCAGCGTTGAATCAGGGGGGGGGACTGAAGCTTTCTTT
TRBD1,TRBJ2-2,TRBV12-3/TRBV12-4,NA,CASSIGTGHTGELFF,TGTGCCAGCAGTATAGGGACAGGCCACACCGGGGAGCTGTTTTTT
TRBD1,TRBJ2-7,TRBV7-9,few,CASSFSPSGQEPYEQYF,TGTGCCAGCAGCTTCTCTCCATCGGGACAGGAACCTTACGAGCAGTACTTC
NA,TRBJ2-7,TRBV7-8,NA,CASSLRGRFYEQYF,TGTGCCAGCAGCTTGAGGGGACGCTTCTACGAGCAGTACTTC
NA,TRBJ2-7,TRBV28,few,CASSALSGTPDEQYF,TGTGCCAGCAGTGCCTTATCCGGGACACCTGACGAGCAGTACTTC
TRBD1,TRBJ1-2,TRBV6-2/TRBV6-3,few,CASSYLGRDSDGYTF,TGTGCCAGCAGTTACCTCGGGCGGGACAGTGATGGCTACACCTTC
TRBD1,TRBJ2-7,TRBV20-1,NA,CSAIPDRVYEQYF,TGCAGTGCTATTCCGGACAGGGTCTACGAGCAGTACTTC
TRBD2,TRBJ2-5,TRBV20-1,NA,CSAPHGGLAGSETQYF,TGCAGTGCTCCACATGGGGGGCTAGCGGGTTCAGAGACCCAGTACTTC
TRBD1,TRBJ2-7,TRBV12-3/TRBV12-4,many,CASSITGAGEQYF,TGTGCCAGCAGCATCACAGGGGCGGGCGAGCAGTACTTC
TRBD1,TRBJ2-2,TRBV4-2,NA,CASSQEGDRGSGELFF,TGTGCCAGCAGCCAAGAAGGGGACAGGGGGTCCGGGGAGCTGTTTTTT
NA,TRBJ2-7,TRBV5-1,many,CASSLDGAGPSYEQYF,TGCGCCAGCAGCTTGGATGGGGCGGGCCCCTCCTACGAGCAGTACTTC
TRBD2,TRBJ2-3,TRBV9,NA,CASSAEGGGGTDTQYF,TGTGCCAGCAGCGCCGAGGGCGGGGGGGGCACAGATACGCAGTATTTT
TRBD2,TRBJ2-7,TRBV9,NA,CASSGSGGALGEQYF,TGTGCCAGCAGCGGAAGCGGGGGGGCCTTGGGCGAGCAGTACTTC
NA,TRBJ1-1,TRBV12-3/TRBV12-4,NA,CASSLAGQPTEAFF,TGTGCCAGCAGTTTAGCCGGCCAGCCTACTGAAGCTTTCTTT
NA,TRBJ2-1,TRBV20-1,NA,CSAGGIQGDNEQFF,TGCAGTGCCGGGGGCATTCAGGGCGACAATGAGCAGTTCTTC
NA,TRBJ2-1,TRBV6-2/TRBV6-3,NA,CASSPGPPGPYNEQFF,TGTGCCAGCAGTCCCGGACCCCCCGGCCCCTACAATGAGCAGTTCTTC
NA,TRBJ2-7,TRBV4-1,many,CASSQDGVRQYF,TGCGCCAGCAGCCAAGACGGGGTAAGGCAGTACTTC
TRBD1,TRBJ2-7,TRBV25-1,many,CASEGQDSYEQYF,TGTGCCAGCGAAGGACAGGATTCCTACGAGCAGTACTTC
NA,TRBJ2-7,TRBV14,few,CASSPRGPEQYF,TGTGCCAGCAGCCCCCGGGGTCCCGAGCAGTACTTC
NA,TRBJ2-1,TRBV12-3/TRBV12-4,many,CASSRGHPIYNEQFF,TGTGCCAGCAGTCGAGGACATCCCATTTACAATGAGCAGTTCTTC
TRBD2,TRBJ2-3,TRBV12-3/TRBV12-4,few,CASSFSSGRSDTQYF,TGTGCCAGCAGTTTCTCTAGCGGGAGGTCAGATACGCAGTATTTT
NA,TRBJ1-2,TRBV12-3/TRBV12-4,NA,CASSLLDSYGYTF,TGTGCCAGCAGTTTATTGGATAGCTATGGCTACACCTTC
TRBD1,TRBJ2-1,TRBV20-1,NA,CSARRTGGYNEQFF,TGCAGTGCACGCAGGACAGGGGGCTACAATGAGCAGTTCTTC
TRBD1,TRBJ1-4,TRBV5-1,many,CASSRGQTNEKLFF,TGCGCCAGCAGCCGGGGACAGACTAATGAAAAACTGTTTTTT
TRBD2,TRBJ2-7,TRBV7-2,NA,CASSPLGTSGRREQYF,TGTGCCAGCAGCCCACTAGGGACTAGCGGGAGGAGGGAGCAGTACTTC
NA,TRBJ2-1,TRBV19,NA,CASSTSPYNEQFF,TGTGCCAGTAGTACTAGCCCCTACAATGAGCAGTTCTTC
NA,TRBJ2-3,TRBV11-2,NA,CASSLESTSTDTQYF,TGTGCCAGCAGCTTGGAGAGTACTAGCACAGATACGCAGTATTTT
NA,TRBJ2-7,TRBV28,NA,CASMGQSRTYYEQYF,TGTGCCAGCATGGGCCAGTCTCGGACCTACTACGAGCAGTACTTC
NA,TRBJ2-3,TRBV7-2,few,CASSLEVPNTQYF,TGTGCCAGCAGCTTAGAGGTTCCGAATACGCAGTATTTT
NA,TRBJ2-7,TRBV6-1,few,CASRDDIVDVYEQYF,TGTGCCAGCAGGGATGACATCGTGGATGTCTACGAGCAGTACTTC
NA,TRBJ2-1,TRBV9,many,CASSVDQVTYNEQFF,TGTGCCAGCAGCGTAGACCAGGTTACCTACAATGAGCAGTTCTTC
NA,TRBJ2-5,TRBV20-1,few,CSARPWGDGETQYF,TGCAGTGCTAGACCATGGGGGGATGGAGAGACCCAGTACTTC
TRBD1,TRBJ1-1,TRBV29-1,few,CSVRDSNTEAFF,TGCAGCGTTAGGGACAGCAACACTGAAGCTTTCTTT
NA,TRBJ2-3,TRBV5-1,few,CASSDRDLLQYF,TGCGCCAGCAGCGACCGGGACCTCCTGCAGTATTTT
NA,TRBJ2-7,TRBV6-1,NA,CASSPLRGGANEQYF,TGTGCCAGCAGTCCCCTTAGGGGGGGCGCGAACGAGCAGTACTTC